Presented here are 22 T cell receptor beta chains from one specimen sequenced in a study of breast tumors, draining lymph nodes, adjacent tissues. TCRdb recomputed calls from the multiplex PCR reads with MiXCR, one row per CDR3 protein. The profile shows around 50,000 distinct CDR3 sequences, 20% to 25% of them singletons. What was sequenced was breast tumor tissue. Receptors originate from a female donor with breast cancer. Some clones in this sample may be carry-over from other donors' samples.

This clonotype came up many times. The genes are TRBV7-9 and TRBJ1-3; 7 bases are a match to TRBD1. The CDR3 has 16 amino acids. Trimming removed 5 bases from V and 4 bases from J; junction bases left unmatched: 11. Germline V gene lookup returns CDR1 SEHNR and CDR2 FQNEAQ (reference sequence). The CDR3 DNA follows: TGTGCCAGCAGCAGCTACTCAGGGGGTGTAGGAAACACCATATATTTT. Translating gives CASSSYSGGVGNTIYF.

This clonotype has ten or more counts. The V gene is TRBV6-1, the J gene TRBJ2-7; 9 bases fit TRBD1. In germline, CDR1 is MNHNS, CDR2 SASEGT. Trimming removed 7 bases from V and 4 bases from J; junction bases left unmatched: 8. This CDR3 has 14 amino acids. The CDR3 DNA reads TGTGCCAGCAACGACAGGGGGTTGGGGTACGAGCAGTACTTC. Protein: CASNDRGLGYEQYF.

This clonotype was recorded many times. The chain couples TRBV11-2 to TRBJ2-7; D is ambiguous. Germline V gene sequence: CDR1 SGHAT, CDR2 FQNNGV. V gave up 2 bases and J gave up 5 bases, with 7 bases separating them. The CDR3 is made up of 12 amino acids. The CDR3 loop is CASSLSRDEQYF. In nucleotides, the CDR3 is TGTGCCAGCAGCTTAAGTCGGGACGAGCAGTACTTC.

This clonotype was seen at least ten times. The chain recombines TRBV14 with TRBJ1-5; D is undetermined. Trimming left V 3 bases short and J 4 bases short, with 7 bases between. The CDR3 is 13 residues long. CDR1 is SGHDN and CDR2 is FVKESK in the germline V gene. In DNA, the CDR3 is TGTGCCAGCAGCCATTCCGGAAATCAGCCCCAGCATTTT. Protein: CASSHSGNQPQHF.

About this clonotype: Given a much more abundant clone one base away, this may be a read error. The CDR3 does not end in the conserved phenylalanine or tryptophan, so this is likely a read error. This chain uses TRBV20-1 with TRBJ2-1; maybe TRBD1 (6 bases). CDR3 length: 15 residues. The germline V gene has CDR1 DFQATT and CDR2 SNEGSKA (reference sequence). The V gene lost 4 bases and the J gene lost 0 bases, with 13 bases spanning the gap. The CDR3 loop reads CSATQGISSYNEQFS. Here the CDR3 DNA reads TGCAGTGCTACTCAGGGGATTAGCTCCTACAATGAGCAGTTCTCC.

This clonotype was seen at least ten times. V and J are TRBV2 and TRBJ1-5; 8 bases align to TRBD1. In germline, CDR1 is SNHLY, CDR2 FYNNEI. Trimming cost V 6 bases and J 6 bases; bases outside gene matches: 7. The CDR3 is made up of 14 amino acids. For the CDR3, the DNA is TGTGCCAGCAGACCGGGACAGGCAGGTCAGCCCCAGCATTTT. Its protein product is CASRPGQAGQPQHF.

V usage is TRBV6-5 and J usage is TRBJ2-7; D might be TRBD1 (6 bases). The CDR3 is 15 amino acids. The V gene's germline CDR1 is MNHEY and CDR2 SVGAGI. The V gene lost 2 bases and the J gene lost 2 bases, with 13 bases spanning the gap. The CDR3 region is CASSYRGHSPYEQYF. The CDR3 region has the DNA TGTGCCAGCAGTTACCGGGGACACTCACCCTACGAGCAGTACTTC.

This chain links TRBV6-5 with TRBJ2-7; D perhaps matches TRBD2 (6 bases). The CDR3 length is 12 residues. V was trimmed by 6 bases and J by 5 bases, leaving 11 bases between them. The germline V gene has CDR1 MNHEY and CDR2 SVGAGI. The CDR3 sequence is CASRTGTDEQYF. Written as DNA, the CDR3 is TGTGCCAGCAGAACCGGGACTGACGAGCAGTACTTC.

The J gene is TRBJ2-3, the V gene TRBV27, with 7 bases lining up with TRBD1. Per germline, CDR1 MNHEY and CDR2 SMNVEV (reference sequence). The CDR3 contains 18 residues. The J segment lost 2 bases and the V segment lost 0 bases, leaving 11 bases of the junction unmatched. The CDR3 region is CASSLSMTGWPLTDTQYF. CDR3 in DNA: TGTGCCAGCAGTTTATCGATGACAGGGTGGCCCCTCACAGATACGCAGTATTTT.

As concerns this clonotype: A single base separates this from a much larger clone, so it may be a read error. V gene TRBV24-1 combines with J gene TRBJ1-5; no reliable D call. From germline, CDR1 is KGHDR and CDR2 SFDVKD. This CDR3 has 12 residues. The CDR3 coding sequence is TGTGCCACCAGTGATTCCGGCCAGCCCCGGCATTTT. Its protein is CATSDSGQPRHF.

As regards this clonotype: A single base separates this from a much larger clone, so it may be a read error. The V gene is TRBV19, the J gene TRBJ1-5; 8 nucleotides line up with TRBD1. CDR3 length: 13 amino acids. The V gene end was trimmed by 7 bases and the J gene end by 7 bases; junction bases not matched to a gene: 6. Germline V gene data show CDR1 as LNHDA and CDR2 as SQIVND (reference sequence). This CDR3 reads CASTNRGVQPQHF. The CDR3 DNA follows: TGTGCCAGTACCAACAGGGGGGTCCAGCCCCAGCATTTT.

This clonotype was picked up many times. The J gene is TRBJ2-7, the V gene TRBV6-6; D is perhaps TRBD2 (5 bases). Trimming shortened V by 0 bases and J by 6 bases, and 9 bases separated the two germline ends. Germline V gives CDR1 MNHNY, CDR2 SVGAGI (reference sequence). CDR3 length: 13 residues. The CDR3 sequence is CASSYSIRGEQYF. DNA for the CDR3: TGTGCCAGCAGTTACTCGATTCGGGGCGAGCAGTACTTC.

This chain joins TRBV4-1 and TRBJ2-3; D not resolved. CDR1 and CDR2 (germline): MGHRA, YSYEKL. The CDR3 covers 17 residues. The V end lost 4 bases, the J end lost 5 bases, and 22 bases lay between the germline ends. The CDR3 nucleotides are TGCGCCAGCAGCCCCCGACTCGTCTCAGCCTGCGGAGATACGCAGTATTTT. Translating gives CASSPRLVSACGDTQYF.

For this clonotype: This may stem from a read error, because a much larger clone lies one nucleotide away. V and J are TRBV19 and TRBJ2-1, with 7 bases lining up with TRBD2. Per germline, CDR1 LNHDA and CDR2 SQIVND (reference sequence). This CDR3 is built from 14 residues. J was trimmed by 4 bases and V by 3 bases; bases with no gene match: 3. The CDR3 loop reads CASSITGGYNEQFF. The DNA for the CDR3 is TGTGCCAGTAGTATCACGGGGGGATACAATGAGCAGTTCTTC.

The rearrangement links TRBV7-3 to TRBJ2-2; no firm D call. The V gene's germline CDR1 is SGHTA and CDR2 FQGTGA. This CDR3 spans 13 amino acids. V was cut by 2 bases and J by 7 bases, with 8 bases left in between. CDR3 sequence reads: CASSLGVGGELFF. In DNA form, the CDR3 reads TGTGCCAGCAGCTTAGGGGTCGGCGGGGAGCTGTTTTTT.

The chain uses TRBV11-2 and TRBJ2-5, with 14 bases lining up with TRBD2. The CDR3 covers 19 residues. Unmatched junction bases numbered 7, after V lost 1 base and J lost 0 bases. CDR1 SGHAT and CDR2 FQNNGV come from the germline V gene. Here the CDR3 DNA reads TGTGCCAGCAGCTTAGGGGGACTAGCGGGGGTTTGGTACCAAGAGACCCAGTACTTC. Amino acids: CASSLGGLAGVWYQETQYF.

This clonotype has ten or more counts. V gene TRBV24-1 combines with J gene TRBJ1-2; 8 nucleotides line up with TRBD1. V was clipped by 1 base and J by 8 bases; unmatched bases: 14. The germline gives CDR1 KGHDR, CDR2 SFDVKD. CDR3 length: 17 amino acids. The CDR3 DNA follows: TGTGCCACCAGTGATTTAAACCGACAGGGGCATCCTCGGGGCTACACCTTC. Translating it yields CATSDLNRQGHPRGYTF.

This clonotype was recorded many times. This rearrangement joins TRBV5-1 to TRBJ2-1; TRBD1 might be the D (5 bases). CDR3 length equals 13 residues. V shed 2 bases and J shed 7 bases, with 10 bases lying between them. Germline V lookup: CDR1 SGHRS, CDR2 YFSETQ. The chain's CDR3 is CASSLNSGNEQFF. For the CDR3, the DNA is TGCGCCAGCAGCTTAAACTCAGGGAATGAGCAGTTCTTC. The complete variable domain, with remaining parts taken from reference TRBV5-1 and TRBJ2-1, reads KAGVTQTPRYLIKTRGQQVTLSCSPISGHRSVSWYQQTPGQGLQFLFEYFSETQRNKGNFPGRFSGRQFSNSRSEMNVSTLELGDSALYLCASSLNSGNEQFFGPGTRLTVL.

On this clonotype itself: This may be a read error, as it is one base from a much larger clone. V usage is TRBV9 and J usage is TRBJ1-5, with 9 bases that match TRBD1. Losses at the gene ends were 3 bases for V and 5 bases for J; bases not matched to a gene: 6. CDR3 length: 15 residues. The germline CDR1 and CDR2 sequences are SGDLS and YYNGEE. The CDR3 loop is CASSARQGGDQPQHF. The CDR3 bases are TGTGCCAGCAGCGCGAGACAGGGGGGAGATCAGCCCCAGCATTTT.

This clonotype was picked up many times. This sequence joins TRBV30 and TRBJ1-2; D may be TRBD1 (5 bases). The V end lost 3 bases, the J end lost 6 bases, and 11 bases lay between the germline ends. Germline values: CDR1 GTSNPN, CDR2 SVGIG (reference sequence). The CDR3 is 12 amino acids. CDR3 nucleotides: TGTGCCTGGAGGGCAGGGCTAGATGGCTACACCTTC. Encoded protein: CAWRAGLDGYTF.

Ten or more counts support this clonotype. This rearrangement joins TRBV10-2 to TRBJ2-7, with D possibly being TRBD1 or TRBD2 (5 bases each). CDR3 size: 13 residues. From germline, CDR1 is WSHSY and CDR2 SAAADI. Trimming removed 5 bases from V and 2 bases from J, with 10 bases in between. The CDR3: CASSWGSTYEQYF. DNA for the CDR3: TGCGCCAGCAGTTGGGGGTCCACCTACGAGCAGTACTTC.

In its sample, this clonotype was seen a few times. The chain combines TRBV19 with TRBJ2-5; 8 bases are shared with TRBD1. CDR1 is LNHDA, CDR2 SQIVND, per germline (reference sequence). V shed 6 bases, J shed 4 bases, and the junction held 7 bases outside the gene matches. This CDR3 has 14 amino acids. Here the CDR3 reads CASRPTGALETQYF. CDR3 sequence (DNA): TGTGCCAGTAGACCGACAGGGGCATTAGAGACCCAGTACTTC.